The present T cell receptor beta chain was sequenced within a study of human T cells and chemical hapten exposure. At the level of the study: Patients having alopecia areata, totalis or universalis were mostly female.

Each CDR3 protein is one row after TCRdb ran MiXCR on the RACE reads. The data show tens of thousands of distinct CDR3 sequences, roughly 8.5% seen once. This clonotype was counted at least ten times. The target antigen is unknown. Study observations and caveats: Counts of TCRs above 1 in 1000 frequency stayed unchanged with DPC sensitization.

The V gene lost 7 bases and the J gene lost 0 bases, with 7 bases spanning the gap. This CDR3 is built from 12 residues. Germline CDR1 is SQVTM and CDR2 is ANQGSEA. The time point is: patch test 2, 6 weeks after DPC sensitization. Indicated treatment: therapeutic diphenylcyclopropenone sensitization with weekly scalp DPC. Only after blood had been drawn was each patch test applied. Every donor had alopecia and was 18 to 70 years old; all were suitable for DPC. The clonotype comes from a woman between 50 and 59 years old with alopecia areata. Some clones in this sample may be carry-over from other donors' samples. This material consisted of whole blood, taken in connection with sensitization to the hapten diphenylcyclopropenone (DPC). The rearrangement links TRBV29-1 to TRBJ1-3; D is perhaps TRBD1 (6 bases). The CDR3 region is CSGTDSGNTIYF. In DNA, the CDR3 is TGCAGCGGGACAGACTCTGGAAACACCATATATTTT. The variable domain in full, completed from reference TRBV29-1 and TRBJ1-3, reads SAVISQKPSRDICQRGTSLTIQCQVDSQVTMMFWYRQQPGQSLTLIATANQGSEATYESGFVIDKFPISRPNLTFSTLTVSNMSPEDSSIYLCSGTDSGNTIYFGEGSWLTVV.